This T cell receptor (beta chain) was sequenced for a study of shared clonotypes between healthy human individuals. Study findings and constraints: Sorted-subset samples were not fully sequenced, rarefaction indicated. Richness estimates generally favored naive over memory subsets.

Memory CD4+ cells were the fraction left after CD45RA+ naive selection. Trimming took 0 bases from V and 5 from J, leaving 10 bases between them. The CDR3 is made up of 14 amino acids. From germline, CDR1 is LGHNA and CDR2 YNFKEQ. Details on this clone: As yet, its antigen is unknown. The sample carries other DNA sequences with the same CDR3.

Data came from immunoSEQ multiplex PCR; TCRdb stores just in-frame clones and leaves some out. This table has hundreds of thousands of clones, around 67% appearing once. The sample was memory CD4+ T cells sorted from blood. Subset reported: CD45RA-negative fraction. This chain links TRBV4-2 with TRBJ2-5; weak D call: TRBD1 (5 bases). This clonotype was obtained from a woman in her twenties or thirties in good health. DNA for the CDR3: TGTGCCAGCAGCCAAGAGGGTGGGGCCGAGACCCAGTACTTC. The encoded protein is CASSQEGGAETQYF.